A selection of T cell receptor beta chains follows, all from one sample in a study of shared clonotypes between healthy human individuals. The data were produced by immunoSEQ multiplex PCR, yet TCRdb's version contains in-frame clones alone and is incomplete. The sample holds 150,000 to 200,000 clones; approximately 92% are singletons and the top ten take about 0.067%. Sequenced sample: naive CD4+ T cells sorted from blood. Receptors originate from a woman aged 25-40 years in good health. Both conserved end residues are part of each CDR3. Fields, in order: D gene, V gene, clone size, J gene, CDR3 DNA, CDR3 protein. A D gene is named only where the DNA matches it firmly. A row's size may be missing; if present it is once, few, many or a size class.

NA	TRBV18	NA	TRBJ2-7	TGTGCCAGCTCAAGCGAGAGCTCCTACGAGCAGTACTTC	CASSSESSYEQYF
TRBD2	TRBV27	NA	TRBJ2-2	TGTGCCAGCATGGGGGGACTAGCGGGCACCGGGGAGCTGTTTTTT	CASMGGLAGTGELFF
NA	TRBV28	NA	TRBJ2-7	TGTGCCAGCAGGCCCGGTCAGAGCTACGAGCAGTACTTC	CASRPGQSYEQYF
TRBD1	TRBV7-9	NA	TRBJ2-1	TGTGCCAGCAGGACGGGGTTGGGACAGCAGCAGTTCTTC	CASRTGLGQQQFF
NA	TRBV5-1	NA	TRBJ2-7	TGCGCCAGCAGCGGGACCACAAGATACGAGCAGTACTTC	CASSGTTRYEQYF
TRBD2	TRBV27	NA	TRBJ2-3	TGTGCCAGCAGTCCGTCCCGCTCTAGCGGGAGGATTGATACGCAGTATTTT	CASSPSRSSGRIDTQYF
TRBD1	TRBV4-2	NA	TRBJ1-5	TGTGCCAGCAGCCAAGAACAGGGGAATCAGCCCCAGCATTTT	CASSQEQGNQPQHF
TRBD1	TRBV4-1	NA	TRBJ2-7	TGCGCCAGCAGCCAACCGGGACAGGGGTCCTACGAGCAGTACTTC	CASSQPGQGSYEQYF
NA	TRBV11-1	once	TRBJ2-7	TGTGCCAGCAGCCCGCAGGGACACCTCCCCTCCGAGCAGTACTTC	CASSPQGHLPSEQYF
NA	TRBV7-9	NA	TRBJ2-2	TGTGCCAGCAGCTTATTTAGCAGCCTTACCGGGGAGCTGTTTTTT	CASSLFSSLTGELFF
TRBD2	TRBV5-6	NA	TRBJ2-1	TGTGCCAGCAGGGGGCGGCGGGAGGTTGTCTACAATGAGCAGTTCTTC	CASRGRREVVYNEQFF
NA	TRBV18	NA	TRBJ2-7	TGTGCCAGCTCACTTACGGGGGCGACGGGACGGGTGAACGGCGAGCAGTACTTC	CASSLTGATGRVNGEQYF
NA	TRBV7-3	NA	TRBJ2-5	TGTGCCAGCAGCTTAGCAGGGAAAGAGACCCAGTACTTC	CASSLAGKETQYF
NA	TRBV15	NA	TRBJ2-3	TGTGCCACCAGCAGAGAGGGGGGCACAGATACGCAGTATTTT	CATSREGGTDTQYF
TRBD1	TRBV11-2	NA	TRBJ2-7	TGTGCCAGCAGCGGGGACAGGGGGCCGTACGAGCAGTACTTC	CASSGDRGPYEQYF
NA	TRBV20-1	NA	TRBJ2-1	TGCAGTACGCCAGAGCAGTTCTTC	CSTPEQFF
NA	TRBV6-5	NA	TRBJ1-1	TGTGCCAGCAGTTTGGCGGGGAACACTGAAGCTTTCTTT	CASSLAGNTEAFF
NA	TRBV4-1	NA	TRBJ1-1	TGCGCCAGCAGCCAAGGCCTGGGGCGGTACACTGAAGCTTTCTTT	CASSQGLGRYTEAFF
NA	TRBV5-1	NA	TRBJ2-7	TGCGCCAGCAGTACCGGGACGGCCAACACCTACGAGCAGTACTTC	CASSTGTANTYEQYF
NA	TRBV5-1	NA	TRBJ2-7	TGCGCCAGCAGCCCACTAGCAATCTCCTACGAGCAGTACTTC	CASSPLAISYEQYF
TRBD2	TRBV10-2	NA	TRBJ2-5	TGCGCCAGCAGCTCTGCCCCACTAGCGGGAGTTGGACAAGAGACCCAGTACTTC	CASSSAPLAGVGQETQYF
NA	TRBV25-1	once	TRBJ1-1	TGTGCCAGCAGGACCCCCGACAGGTTAGGCGCTGAAGCTTTCTTT	CASRTPDRLGAEAFF
NA	TRBV4-2	NA	TRBJ2-2	TGTGCCAGCAGCCAAGTGCGGACTACGGACACCGGGGAGCTGTTTTTT	CASSQVRTTDTGELFF
NA	TRBV29-1	few	TRBJ2-7	TGCAGCGGCGCGACAGGTTATAACGAGCAGTACTTC	CSGATGYNEQYF
TRBD1	TRBV6-5	NA	TRBJ2-7	TGTGCCAGCAGCTCCGGGACAGGGTTTAACGAGCAGTACTTC	CASSSGTGFNEQYF
NA	TRBV5-4	NA	TRBJ1-5	TGTGCCAGCAGCTTGGTTGTTGGCAATCAGCCCCAGCATTTT	CASSLVVGNQPQHF
NA	TRBV4-1	NA	TRBJ1-3	TGCGCCAGCAGCCGAGATATTTTTGCGAGGTTAAGCTCTGGAAACACCATATATTTT	CASSRDIFARLSSGNTIYF
NA	TRBV29-1	NA	TRBJ1-1	TGCAGCGTTGGGTTTTCAGGCCGCCGGCGCAGGAACACTGAAGCTTTCTTT	CSVGFSGRRRRNTEAFF
NA	TRBV5-5	NA	TRBJ2-7	TGTGCCAGCAGCTCAATTAACGAGCAGTACTTC	CASSSINEQYF
NA	TRBV11-2	NA	TRBJ1-1	TGTGCCAGCAGCCTGCAGACGAACACTGAAGCTTTCTTT	CASSLQTNTEAFF
NA	TRBV27	NA	TRBJ2-7	TGTGCCAGCAGGGCTCTAGGTATACGCATCACCGAGCAGTACTTC	CASRALGIRITEQYF
NA	TRBV18	once	TRBJ1-1	TGTGCCAGCTCACCACGGGAGGGGGGGGACACTGAAGCTTTCTTT	CASSPREGGDTEAFF
NA	TRBV7-9	NA	TRBJ2-3	TGTGCCAGCAGCTCAGGGTTAGGGGGGCGGAACACAGATACGCAGTATTTT	CASSSGLGGRNTDTQYF
NA	TRBV28	NA	TRBJ1-6	TGTGCCAGCAGTACCTGGGGTTCACCCCTCCACTTT	CASSTWGSPLHF
NA	TRBV10-3	NA	TRBJ2-7	TGTGCCATCAGTGATTTCGACGAGCAGTACTTC	CAISDFDEQYF
NA	TRBV19	NA	TRBJ2-7	TGTGCCAGTAAAATGACCGCCGGCTACGAGCAGTACTTC	CASKMTAGYEQYF
NA	TRBV28	NA	TRBJ1-4	TGTGCCAGCAGTTACCCGACAGCAACTAATGAAAAACTGTTTTTT	CASSYPTATNEKLFF
NA	TRBV28	NA	TRBJ2-2	TGTGCCAGCAGTTTCACACGGAAGGGGTCGGGGACCGGGGAGCTGTTTTTT	CASSFTRKGSGTGELFF
TRBD1	TRBV2	NA	TRBJ1-1	TGTGCCAGCAGAAAAGGACAGGGGAACACTGAAGCTTTCTTT	CASRKGQGNTEAFF
NA	TRBV2	NA	TRBJ1-2	TGTGCCAGCAGTCCCAGCCCGGACACCGTCGACACCTTC	CASSPSPDTVDTF
NA	TRBV2	NA	TRBJ2-1	TGTGCCAGCAGTGGGCAGGGTGCCAATGAGCAGTTCTTC	CASSGQGANEQFF
NA	TRBV28	NA	TRBJ1-5	TGTGCCAGCAGTGACCAGGGTTTTCAGGCCCAGCATTTT	CASSDQGFQAQHF
NA	TRBV11-2	NA	TRBJ2-2	TGTGCCAGCAGCTTCGTTGTCGGGGAGCTGTTTTTT	CASSFVVGELFF
NA	TRBV19	NA	TRBJ1-2	TGTGCCAGTAGTATCCAGATAAATAACTATGGCTACACCTTC	CASSIQINNYGYTF
TRBD2	TRBV7-9	NA	TRBJ2-7	TGTGCCAGCAGCTTAGTTGTTGGGACTAGCGGGAGAGTCTACGAGCAGTACTTC	CASSLVVGTSGRVYEQYF
NA	TRBV6-6	NA	TRBJ1-3	TGTGCCAGCAGGTTACGGAGGGGCTCTGGAAACACCATATATTTT	CASRLRRGSGNTIYF
NA	TRBV21-1	NA	TRBJ2-1	TGTGCCAGCAGCAAAGCGAGAGGACTAGCGGAATACAATGAGCAGTTCTTC	CASSKARGLAEYNEQFF
TRBD2	TRBV28	NA	TRBJ2-7	TGTGCCAGCAGCAAGCTTTGGGCTAGCGGGAGCTCCTACGAGCAGTACTTC	CASSKLWASGSSYEQYF
TRBD1	TRBV7-9	NA	TRBJ2-7	TGTGCCAGCAGCTTAGTTACAGGGGGAGCCTACGAGCAGTACTTC	CASSLVTGGAYEQYF